The clone carrying this TCR beta chain was recorded once. The data originate from a study of shared clonotypes between healthy human individuals. The CDR3 contains 14 residues. Germline V gene lookup returns CDR1 SGHNT and CDR2 YENEEA. V was cut by 5 bases and J by 3 bases, with 11 bases left in between. Profiling relied on immunoSEQ multiplex PCR, and the TCRdb table lists in-frame clones only, not all of them. The table records hundreds of thousands of clones, 70% to 80% of them present only once. This rearrangement joins TRBV11-3 to TRBJ2-1; D might be TRBD1 (6 bases). The sample taken for sequencing was PBMCs. This receptor was identified in a woman aged 40 to 55 in good health. Some clones in this sample may be carry-over from other donors' samples. The CDR3 DNA is TGTGCCAGCAGCCCCGGGACAATCTACAATGAGCAGTTCTTC. Encoded protein: CASSPGTIYNEQFF. Combining the CDR3 with reference TRBV11-3 and TRBJ2-1 gives the whole variable domain EAGVVQSPRYKIIEKKQPVAFWCNPISGHNTLYWYLQNLGQGPELLIRYENEEAVDDSQLPKDRFSAERLKGVDSTLKIQPAELGDSAVYLCASSPGTIYNEQFFGPGTRLTVL.